Presented here are 13 T cell receptor beta chains from one specimen sequenced in a study of T cell repertoires in cytomegalovirus infection. TCRdb redid the calling of the reads with MiXCR, one entry per CDR3 protein. The table lists approximately 170,000 distinct CDR3 sequences, roughly an eighth of them singletons. The sequencing input was PBMCs. Receptors originate from a human donor in good health (CMV status not recorded). Some clones in this sample may be carry-over from other donors' samples.

This clonotype has just a few counts. The chain links TRBV10-3 to TRBJ2-1, with TRBD2 matching 13 bases. The V gene end was trimmed by 7 bases and the J gene end by 3 bases; junction bases not matched to a gene: 6. CDR3 length: 16 amino acids. Germline CDR1 reads ENHRY; CDR2 reads SYGVKD. In DNA, the CDR3 is TGTGCCATCACCCCGGGACTAGCGGGAAACTACAATGAGCAGTTCTTC. This translates into CAITPGLAGNYNEQFF.

The J gene is TRBJ2-1, the V gene TRBV2; D not certain. Looked up from germline, CDR1 is SNHLY and CDR2 is FYNNEI. V dropped 4 bases and J dropped 9 bases, with 4 bases sitting between them. This CDR3 spans 10 amino acids. CDR3 nucleotide sequence: TGTGCCAGCAGTGGGGGTGAGCAGTTCTTC. Residues: CASSGGEQFF.

This clonotype has only a few counts. This chain's CDR3 is CASSQVGLTETQYF. DNA for the CDR3: TGTGCCAGCAGCCAAGTCGGTTTAACCGAGACCCAGTACTTC. The V gene is TRBV3-1, the J gene TRBJ2-5, with D hard to call. This CDR3 has 14 amino acids. Germline loops: CDR1 LGHDT, CDR2 YNNKEL (reference sequence). The V and J ends lost 1 base and 5 bases respectively, with 11 bases between them.

Many counts were recorded for this clonotype. The chain joins TRBV7-2 to TRBJ2-7; 9 bases are shared with TRBD1. The V segment lost 3 bases and the J segment 0 bases; nucleotides outside the gene matches: 6. This CDR3 has 16 amino acids. CDR1 is SGHTA, CDR2 FQGNSA, per germline. Written as DNA, the CDR3 is TGTGCCAGCAGCTTCTTAGGGACAGGGCGCTCCTACGAGCAGTACTTC. Residues: CASSFLGTGRSYEQYF.

This clonotype was found many times. This chain links TRBV7-2 with TRBJ2-7, with 8 bases matching TRBD2. Germline CDR1 and CDR2: SGHTA and FQGNSA. Losses at the gene ends were 5 bases for V and 4 bases for J; bases not matched to a gene: 1. The CDR3 totals 12 residues. CDR3 loop: CASSGTRYEQYF. CDR3 DNA sequence: TGTGCCAGCAGCGGGACTAGGTACGAGCAGTACTTC.

This clonotype has a count of ten or more. The chain is built from TRBV7-2 and TRBJ2-7; D remains ambiguous. The CDR3 has 13 amino acids. Trimming removed 7 bases from V and 2 bases from J, with 12 bases in between. Germline values: CDR1 SGHTA, CDR2 FQGNSA. As DNA, the CDR3 is TGTGCCAGCACCTCTGACGGGCCCTACGAGCAGTACTTC. Protein sequence: CASTSDGPYEQYF.

In this sample, this clonotype turned up a few times. The chain links TRBV25-1 to TRBJ1-2; 7 bases line up with TRBD1. Trimming removed 0 bases from V and 5 bases from J; junction bases left unmatched: 12. Looked up from germline, CDR1 is MGHDK and CDR2 is SYGVNS. The CDR3 loop spans 17 amino acids. The CDR3 region has the DNA TGTGCCAGCAGTGAATACTTTTTAGGGGACAGCGAGTATGGCTACACCTTC. This gives the protein CASSEYFLGDSEYGYTF.

This clonotype has at least ten counts. The V and J genes are TRBV5-1 and TRBJ1-3, with D possibly matching TRBD1 (5 bases). This CDR3 has 19 residues. CDR1 is SGHRS and CDR2 is YFSETQ in the germline V gene. V dropped 0 bases and J dropped 0 bases, with 19 bases sitting between them. CDR3 protein: CASSLGDHQLRLSGNTIYF. In DNA form, the CDR3 reads TGCGCCAGCAGCTTGGGGGACCATCAATTACGCCTCTCTGGAAACACCATATATTTT.

This clonotype has at least ten counts. The chain is built from TRBV7-2 and TRBJ2-3, with 7 bases lining up with TRBD2. Germline V gene sequence: CDR1 SGHTA, CDR2 FQGNSA. Germline trimming cut 0 bases from V and 2 bases from J; bases unmatched to any gene: 8. This CDR3 spans 17 amino acids. This chain's CDR3 is CASSLAGGEGLTDTQYF. The CDR3 DNA sequence: TGTGCCAGCAGCTTAGCAGGAGGGGAGGGCCTCACAGATACGCAGTATTTT.

This clonotype was seen only a few times. The V call is TRBV20-1, the J call TRBJ2-3; 12 positions agree with TRBD2. This CDR3 contains 16 residues. The trim removed 4 bases at V and 6 bases at J, leaving 11 bases unmatched. Looked up from germline, CDR1 is DFQATT and CDR2 is SNEGSKA (reference sequence). The CDR3 coding sequence is TGCAGTGCTAATAGACTAGCGGGAGAATGGGGGGATACGCAGTATTTT. Amino acid sequence: CSANRLAGEWGDTQYF.

There are a few counts of this clonotype. The chain uses TRBV19 and TRBJ1-5; D is uncertain. Germline CDR1 is LNHDA and CDR2 is SQIVND (reference sequence). Trimming removed 5 bases from V and 3 bases from J, with 11 bases in between. The CDR3 runs 14 residues. The CDR3 DNA reads TGTGCCAGTAGTCGCGGGGTTAACAATCAGCCCCAGCATTTT. Translating gives CASSRGVNNQPQHF.

The chain carries TRBV7-4 and TRBJ2-5; 8 nucleotides agree with TRBD1. V trimming: 11 bases; J trimming: 4 bases; junction bases outside the gene matches: 6. Germline values: CDR1 SGHVT, CDR2 SQSDAQ. The CDR3 is 12 amino acids. Here the CDR3 DNA reads TGTGCCGGCGGACAGGGTACAGAGACCCAGTACTTC. Its translation is CAGGQGTETQYF.

This clonotype was counted ten times or more. V usage is TRBV7-2 and J usage is TRBJ2-1; TRBD2 matches at 11 bases. Per germline, CDR1 SGHTA and CDR2 FQGNSA. V lost 5 bases and J lost 7; bases outside the gene matches: 7. CDR3 length: 15 amino acids. The CDR3 protein is CASSAGLAEVNEQFF. CDR3 nucleotide sequence: TGTGCCAGCAGCGCGGGACTAGCGGAAGTTAATGAGCAGTTCTTC.